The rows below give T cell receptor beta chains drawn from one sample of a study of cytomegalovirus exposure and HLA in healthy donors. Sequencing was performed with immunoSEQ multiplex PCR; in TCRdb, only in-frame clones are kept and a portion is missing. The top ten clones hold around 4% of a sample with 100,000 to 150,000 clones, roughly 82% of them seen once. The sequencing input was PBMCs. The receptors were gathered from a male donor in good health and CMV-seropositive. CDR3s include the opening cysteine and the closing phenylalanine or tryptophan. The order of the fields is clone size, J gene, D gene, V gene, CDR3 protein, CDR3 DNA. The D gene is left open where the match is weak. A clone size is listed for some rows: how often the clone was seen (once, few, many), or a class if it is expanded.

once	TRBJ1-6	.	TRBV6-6	CAIRKGFGSPLHF	TGTGCCATAAGGAAGGGGTTTGGTTCGCCCCTCCACTTT
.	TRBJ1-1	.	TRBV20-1	CSTYGATEAFF	TGCAGTACCTATGGAGCTACTGAAGCTTTCTTT
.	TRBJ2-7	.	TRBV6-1	CATIRDNSYEQYF	TGTGCCACAATCCGGGACAACTCCTACGAGCAGTACTTC
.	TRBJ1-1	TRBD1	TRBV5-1	CASRTGLTNTEAFF	TGCGCCAGCAGGACAGGGCTGACGAACACTGAAGCTTTCTTT
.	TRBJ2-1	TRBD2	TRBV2	CASTGLAGGRNEQFF	TGTGCCAGCACAGGACTAGCGGGAGGTCGGAATGAGCAGTTCTTC
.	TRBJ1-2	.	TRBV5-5	CASSSVGGRHLMDGYTF	TGTGCCAGCAGCTCGGTGGGAGGGCGCCACCTCATGGATGGCTACACCTTC
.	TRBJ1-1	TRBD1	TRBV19	CASSFDRAGVYTEAFF	TGTGCCAGTTCCTTTGACAGGGCAGGGGTATACACTGAAGCTTTCTTT
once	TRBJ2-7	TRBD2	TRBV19	CASSPGAGAHEQYF	TGTGCCAGTAGTCCGGGAGCGGGAGCCCACGAGCAGTACTTC
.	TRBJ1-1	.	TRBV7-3	CSSSLSTANTEAFF	TGTTCCAGCAGCCTCTCTACAGCCAACACTGAAGCTTTCTTT
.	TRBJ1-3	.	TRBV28	CASSSVPGYYAGNTIYF	TGTGCCAGCAGTTCGGTCCCCGGTTATTACGCTGGAAACACCATATATTTT
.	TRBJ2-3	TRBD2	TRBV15	CATSRWAGGTDTQYF	TGTGCCACCAGCAGATGGGCGGGGGGGACAGATACGCAGTATTTT
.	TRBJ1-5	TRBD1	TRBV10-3	CAISESGIQGPPQHF	TGTGCCATCAGTGAGTCCGGTATACAGGGGCCGCCCCAGCATTTT
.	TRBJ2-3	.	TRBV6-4	CASSDQGGDTQYF	TGTGCCAGCAGTGACCAGGGTGGAGATACGCAGTATTTT
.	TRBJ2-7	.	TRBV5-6	CASRASGSYEQYF	TGTGCCAGCAGGGCCTCTGGGAGCTACGAGCAGTACTTC
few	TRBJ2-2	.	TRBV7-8	CASSLDPGYNTGELFF	TGTGCCAGCAGCTTAGATCCCGGGTATAACACCGGGGAGCTGTTTTTT
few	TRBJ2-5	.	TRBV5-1	CASSGGTSYQETQYF	TGCGCCAGCAGCGGTGGGACTTCGTACCAAGAGACCCAGTACTTC
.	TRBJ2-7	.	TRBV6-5	CASSYSRTYEQYF	TGTGCCAGCAGTTACTCTAGAACCTACGAGCAGTACTTC
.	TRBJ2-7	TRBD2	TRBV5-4	CASSFGQGRDEQYF	TGTGCCAGCAGTTTCGGACAAGGGAGGGACGAGCAGTACTTC
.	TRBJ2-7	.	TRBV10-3	CAISEMSWGIYEQYF	TGTGCCATCAGTGAGATGTCGTGGGGCATCTACGAGCAGTACTTC
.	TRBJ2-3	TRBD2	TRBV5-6	CASSWGTSGSSDTQYF	TGTGCCAGCAGCTGGGGGACTAGCGGGTCCTCAGATACGCAGTATTTT
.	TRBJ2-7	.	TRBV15	CATSSPTSDITSYEQYF	TGTGCCACCAGCAGCCCAACCTCGGACATTACCTCCTACGAGCAGTACTTC
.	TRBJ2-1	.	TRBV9	CASSVVQGLYNEQFF	TGTGCCAGCAGCGTAGTACAGGGATTATACAATGAGCAGTTCTTC
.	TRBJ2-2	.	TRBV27	CASSLTVRGTGELFF	TGTGCCAGCAGTTTAACGGTCAGGGGCACCGGGGAGCTGTTTTTT
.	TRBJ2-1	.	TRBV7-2	CASSPLRRGPRGEQFF	TGTGCCAGCAGCCCTCTTAGGCGGGGGCCGCGCGGGGAGCAGTTCTTC